This TCR beta chain was recovered during a study of T cell responses to AZD1222 COVID-19 vaccine. Looking at the study overall: It was second doses at about 4 or about 12 weeks that were pooled. Study findings and constraints: Of the AZD1222 recipients, only 5 to 7 were seropositive at baseline. Spike-wide coverage was observed for vaccine-associated CD4 TCRs, with dominant responses at 160-218 and 743-854. Reportedly, close to half of spike-specific TCRs are directed against unmutated variant regions.

Worth noting for this clone: Its antigen is unidentified.

Profiled with immunoSEQ multiplex PCR; TCRdb holds only in-frame clones, not every one. The table records about 120,000 clones, roughly 84% of them present only once. Trimming took 5 bases from V and 0 from J, leaving 6 bases between them. The CDR3 extends over 13 amino acids. Germline V lookup: CDR1 SGHRS, CDR2 YFSETQ. The sequencing used peripheral blood, collected on day 0 of AZD1222 vaccination. This TCR was recovered from an adult in good health. The chain links TRBV5-1 to TRBJ1-3; no firm D call. The CDR3 nucleotides read TGCGCCAGCAGGGCCCTCTCTGGAAACACCATATATTTT. This gives the protein CASRALSGNTIYF.